These 30 T cell receptor beta chains originate from one sample sequenced in a study of T cell clones after liver transplantation. Sequencing was performed with immunoSEQ multiplex PCR; in TCRdb, only in-frame clones are kept and a portion is missing. The table records roughly 80,000 clones, around 78% of them present only once. Specimen: CD4+ T cells from blood, collected at the 22-month timepoint. The receptor set was obtained from a human patient who received a liver transplant. Some T cells may possibly be graft donor cells.

This clone was seen only once. J is TRBJ1-1 and V is TRBV6-6; a weak D match, TRBD1 (5 bases). The CDR3 spans 12 residues. Between the trimmed V and J ends, which lost 5 bases and 8 bases, there was a span of 12 bases. The germline V gene has CDR1 MNHNY and CDR2 SVGAGI (reference sequence). In DNA form, the CDR3 reads TGTGCCAGCAGTAAGGAGGGGAGAGAAGCTTTCTTT. This gives the protein CASSKEGREAFF.

This clone was counted between two and nine times. This chain uses TRBV21-1 with TRBJ1-4. TRBV21-1 is given as a pseudogene. The CDR3 consists of 20 residues. The CDR3 DNA reads as TGTGCCAGCAGCAAAGGGGACGGCCAGGGCGTGCATGCCCACAATGAAAAACTGTTTTTT. This encodes CASSKGDGQGVHAHNEKLFF.

The chain is built from TRBV5-6 and TRBJ2-2; TRBD2 is a possible D gene (5 bases). V was clipped by 0 bases and J by 0 bases, with 15 bases between them. Germline CDR1 and CDR2: SGHDT and YYEEEE. The CDR3 loop spans 18 amino acids. The DNA for the CDR3 is TGTGCCAGCAGCTTGGTCAAAAGCGGAAGATCGAACACCGGGGAGCTGTTTTTT. This sequence encodes CASSLVKSGRSNTGELFF. The full variable domain, with the rest looked up from reference TRBV5-6 and TRBJ2-2, is DAGVTQSPTHLIKTRGQQVTLRCSPKSGHDTVSWYQQALGQGPQFIFQYYEEEERQRGNFPDRFSGHQFPNYSSELNVNALLLGDSALYLCASSLVKSGRSNTGELFFGEGSRLTVL.

The rearrangement links TRBV5-1 to TRBJ1-2; D possibly corresponds to TRBD1 (5 bases). Between the trimmed V and J ends, which lost 2 bases and 2 bases, there was a span of 10 bases. Germline V gene sequence: CDR1 SGHRS, CDR2 YFSETQ. The CDR3 length is 14 residues. In DNA, the CDR3 is TGCGCCAGCAGCTTATCGACAGAGAACTATGGCTACACCTTC. Residues: CASSLSTENYGYTF.

This clone showed up just a few times. This chain connects TRBV25-1 to TRBJ2-1; 7 bases map to TRBD1. The CDR3 has 13 residues. Looked up from germline, CDR1 is MGHDK and CDR2 is SYGVNS. The ends lost 5 bases at V and 6 bases at J; junction bases unmatched: 4. The CDR3 spells CASSRQGSNEQFF. CDR3 DNA sequence: TGTGCCAGCAGTAGACAGGGATCCAATGAGCAGTTCTTC.

This chain uses TRBV19 with TRBJ1-1; D remains unclear. Germline V gene sequence: CDR1 LNHDA, CDR2 SQIVND (reference sequence). Trimming took 2 bases from V and 0 from J, leaving 7 bases between them. The CDR3 covers 14 residues. CDR3 nucleotides: TGTGCCAGTAGTATACTGGGAATGAACACTGAAGCTTTCTTT. This gives the protein CASSILGMNTEAFF.

This chain uses TRBV6-1 with TRBJ1-3; D perhaps matches TRBD1 (6 bases). This CDR3 is 13 amino acids long. The germline V and J ends were trimmed by 6 bases and 0 bases, with 6 bases remaining between them. CDR1 and CDR2 (germline): MNHNS, SASEGT. In nucleotides, the CDR3 is TGTGCCAGCAGGACAGGCTCTGGAAACACCATATATTTT. Protein product: CASRTGSGNTIYF.

V and J are TRBV6-1 and TRBJ1-1; no reliable D call. The CDR3 has 13 residues. V dropped 6 bases and J dropped 1 base, with 9 bases sitting between them. CDR1 is MNHNS, CDR2 SASEGT, per germline. This CDR3 reads CASSSEGNTEAFF. The CDR3 DNA reads as TGTGCCAGCAGCAGTGAGGGGAACACTGAAGCTTTCTTT.

This clone was seen once. The chain carries TRBV6-4 and TRBJ2-1; possibly TRBD1 for D (6 bases). This CDR3 has 13 amino acids. V was clipped by 6 bases and J by 8 bases, with 14 bases between them. The germline V gene encodes CDR1 MRHNA and CDR2 SNTAGT. The CDR3 DNA sequence: TGTGCCAGCAGCAAACAGGGAGACTATGAGCAGTTCTTC. Residues: CASSKQGDYEQFF.

Concerning this clone: Other DNA sequences in the same sample also yield this CDR3. V and J are TRBV25-1 and TRBJ1-1; D gene ambiguous. The germline V and J ends were trimmed by 6 bases and 1 base, with 6 bases remaining between them. Per germline, CDR1 MGHDK and CDR2 SYGVNS. The CDR3 spans 12 residues. CDR3 in DNA: TGTGCCAGCAGGTTAGGGAACACTGAAGCTTTCTTT. This gives the protein CASRLGNTEAFF.

The rearrangement joins TRBV4-1 to TRBJ2-5; TRBD2 agrees at 9 bases. This CDR3 has 19 residues. Germline V CDR1 and CDR2: MGHRA, YSYEKL. With 4 bases clipped from V and 4 bases from J, the junction kept 19 bases outside the gene matches. In nucleotides, the CDR3 is TGCGCCAGCAGCCCAGGGGGAGCGGGAGGAGGAGCGCGGTCAGAGACCCAGTACTTC. Protein sequence: CASSPGGAGGGARSETQYF.

Only one count was recorded for this clone. J is TRBJ1-2 and V is TRBV5-5; D perhaps matches TRBD1 (6 bases). This CDR3 is built from 12 residues. V dropped 4 bases and J dropped 6 bases, with 10 bases sitting between them. Germline assignment: CDR1 SGHKS and CDR2 YYEKEE (reference sequence). As DNA, the CDR3 is TGTGCCAGCAGCATCGGACAGAATGGCTACACCTTC. Protein: CASSIGQNGYTF.

This chain joins TRBV18 and TRBJ2-3; no definite D call. With 0 bases removed from V and 2 bases from J, the gap between germline ends came to 9 bases. The CDR3 covers 15 residues. CDR1 is KGHSH and CDR2 is LQKENI in the germline V gene. The CDR3 protein is CASSPPRGNTDTQYF. The CDR3 DNA sequence: TGTGCCAGCTCACCACCTCGTGGGAACACAGATACGCAGTATTTT.

The chain is built from TRBV4-2 and TRBJ2-3; D possibly corresponds to TRBD2 (6 bases). This CDR3 is built from 16 residues. The V gene lost 0 bases and the J gene lost 3 bases, with 13 bases spanning the gap. CDR1 is LGHNA, CDR2 YNFKEQ, per germline. CDR3 loop: CASSQDTSSLTDTQYF. As DNA, the CDR3 is TGTGCCAGCAGCCAAGATACTAGCTCTTTGACAGATACGCAGTATTTT.

The chain has TRBV5-1 and TRBJ2-7; the D call may be TRBD1 or TRBD2 (5 bases each). V dropped 0 bases and J dropped 0 bases, with 7 bases sitting between them. Germline CDR1 reads SGHRS; CDR2 reads YFSETQ. CDR3 length equals 14 residues. CDR3 loop: CASSLGGTSYEQYF. DNA for the CDR3: TGCGCCAGCAGCTTGGGGGGGACCTCCTACGAGCAGTACTTC.

In its sample, this clone was seen once. The gene calls are TRBV7-9 and TRBJ2-1; D not certain. Germline V gene sequence: CDR1 SEHNR, CDR2 FQNEAQ (reference sequence). CDR3 length equals 11 residues. Trimming cost V 4 bases and J 13 bases, with 11 bases left between them. The CDR3 nucleotides read TGTGCCAGCAGCTCAGTGGGGTTACAGTTCTTC. It is translated as CASSSVGLQFF. The full variable domain, with the rest looked up from reference TRBV7-9 and TRBJ2-1, is DTGVSQNPRHKITKRGQNVTFRCDPISEHNRLYWYRQTLGQGPEFLTYFQNEAQLEKSRLLSDRFSAERPKGSFSTLEIQRTEQGDSAMYLCASSSVGLQFFGPGTRLTVL.

This clone was detected only a few times. J is TRBJ2-7 and V is TRBV7-2; D might be TRBD1 (6 bases). The CDR3 runs to 13 residues. The V and J ends lost 5 bases and 5 bases respectively, with 13 bases between them. Germline V gene lookup returns CDR1 SGHTA and CDR2 FQGNSA. CDR3 loop: CASSPTGGHEQYF. In nucleotides, the CDR3 is TGTGCCAGCAGCCCGACAGGAGGCCACGAGCAGTACTTC.

The chain has TRBV16 and TRBJ1-2; no firm D call. From germline, CDR1 is KGHSY and CDR2 FQNENV. Trimming stripped 5 bases from V and 5 bases from J, with 12 bases between. The CDR3 is made up of 13 amino acids. CDR3 region: CASSATGSYGYTF. CDR3 DNA: TGTGCCAGCAGCGCGACCGGATCTTATGGCTACACCTTC.

This clone was observed a few times. The J gene is TRBJ1-4, the V gene TRBV28; D is perhaps TRBD1 (5 bases). The CDR3 contains 14 residues. V dropped 3 bases and J dropped 10 bases, with 15 bases sitting between them. Germline CDR1 and CDR2: MDHEN and SYDVKM. The DNA for the CDR3 is TGTGCCAGCAGTTTGGTACAGGAAGGTGCAAAACTGTTTTTT. This translates into CASSLVQEGAKLFF.

The chain recombines TRBV6-1 with TRBJ1-2; D is possibly TRBD1 (6 bases). This CDR3 has 13 amino acids. Trimming took 5 bases from V and 8 from J, leaving 15 bases between them. Germline V gene lookup returns CDR1 MNHNS and CDR2 SASEGT. The CDR3: CASSPQGEGGYTF. The CDR3 DNA follows: TGTGCCAGCAGTCCACAGGGCGAAGGGGGCTACACCTTC.

The V gene is TRBV11-3, the J gene TRBJ2-7; D unresolved. This CDR3 is 15 amino acids long. Between the trimmed V and J ends, which lost 5 bases and 3 bases, there was a span of 17 bases. The germline gives CDR1 SGHNT, CDR2 YENEEA. The DNA of the CDR3 is TGTGCCAGCAGCACCCCCCTACTTGGTAACTACGAGCAGTACTTC. Translation gives CASSTPLLGNYEQYF.

The gene calls are TRBV19 and TRBJ1-2; D gene uncertain. The CDR3 covers 16 residues. Per the germline V gene, CDR1 is LNHDA and CDR2 is SQIVND (reference sequence). The germline V and J ends were trimmed by 3 bases and 7 bases, with 21 bases remaining between them. CDR3 protein: CASSISPYTAGSGYTF. The CDR3 nucleotides are TGTGCCAGTAGTATTTCCCCATACACCGCCGGGAGTGGCTACACCTTC.

This chain links TRBV27 with TRBJ1-5, with 8 bases matching TRBD1. V shed 6 bases, J shed 2 bases, and the junction held 15 bases outside the gene matches. The CDR3 runs 18 residues. The germline V gene has CDR1 MNHEY and CDR2 SMNVEV (reference sequence). This CDR3 reads CASSPMAQGALGNQPQHF. CDR3 bases: TGTGCCAGCAGCCCTATGGCGCAGGGGGCTTTGGGCAATCAGCCCCAGCATTTT.

V and J are TRBV6-6 and TRBJ1-4; TRBD1 agrees at 11 bases. Trimming cost V 3 bases and J 5 bases; bases outside gene matches: 2. Germline lookup yields CDR1 MNHNY and CDR2 SVGAGI (reference sequence). The CDR3 is 15 amino acids. The CDR3 here is CASSYGDRGNEKLFF. DNA for the CDR3: TGTGCCAGCAGTTATGGGGACAGGGGGAATGAAAAACTGTTTTTT.

The rearrangement uses TRBV12-5 and TRBJ2-2; D is uncertain. CDR1 is LGHNT and CDR2 is FRNRAP in the germline V gene. V lost 1 base and J lost 2, with 5 bases in between. The CDR3 spans 14 residues. The CDR3 region is CASGLDGNTGELFF. In nucleotides, the CDR3 is TGTGCTAGTGGTTTGGACGGTAACACCGGGGAGCTGTTTTTT.

This chain joins TRBV7-6 and TRBJ2-7, with D tentatively TRBD1 (5 bases). Germline V lookup: CDR1 SGHVS, CDR2 FNYEAQ. Trimming removed 6 bases at V and 2 bases at J, with 11 bases between. The CDR3 is 13 residues long. The CDR3 DNA reads as TGTGCCAGCAGTCTCGCAGGGACCTACGAGCAGTACTTC. This sequence encodes CASSLAGTYEQYF.

The chain employs TRBV28 and TRBJ2-1; a possible D gene is TRBD2 (6 bases). CDR1 is MDHEN and CDR2 is SYDVKM in the germline V gene. CDR3 length equals 16 residues. V gave up 4 bases and J gave up 1 base, with 14 bases separating them. DNA of the CDR3: TGTGCCAGCAGTTCGTGGGGGGAGAGTTCCTACAATGAGCAGTTCTTC. Its translation is CASSSWGESSYNEQFF.

The rearrangement uses TRBV7-6 and TRBJ1-5; a possible D gene is TRBD1 (5 bases). V lost 1 base and J lost 5, with 12 bases in between. Germline V gene lookup returns CDR1 SGHVS and CDR2 FNYEAQ. CDR3 size: 15 residues. CDR3 nucleotide sequence: TGTGCCAGCAGCTTAGATGGGGGGATGGATCAGCCCCAGCATTTT. Translation gives CASSLDGGMDQPQHF.

The chain employs TRBV6-6 and TRBJ2-7; the D is unclear. The V end lost 2 bases, the J end lost 0 bases, and 5 bases lay between the germline ends. Germline V lookup: CDR1 MNHNY, CDR2 SVGAGI (reference sequence). This CDR3 region has 13 residues. The CDR3 region is CASSYESSYEQYF. CDR3 sequence (DNA): TGTGCCAGCAGTTACGAGAGCTCCTACGAGCAGTACTTC.

The rearrangement joins TRBV4-1 to TRBJ2-5; no firm D call. V was pared by 0 bases and J by 5 bases, with 13 bases between. The length of the CDR3 is 15 residues. Germline values: CDR1 MGHRA, CDR2 YSYEKL. The CDR3 here is CASSQDSTARETQYF. CDR3 bases: TGCGCCAGCAGCCAAGATTCGACGGCGAGGGAGACCCAGTACTTC.